A single sample is the source of the 22 T cell receptor beta chains below, sequenced in a study of regulatory T cells in long-lasting Graves disease. According to the study, TCR beta libraries were built with iRepertoire HTBI primers and CDR3-region Arm-PCR. TCRdb reprocessed the multiplex PCR reads via MiXCR and lists one record per CDR3 protein. The table shows hundreds of thousands of distinct CDR3 sequences, with roughly 21% occurring only once. The time point was: persistent/refractory GD, antithyroid drugs over 5 years with positive TRAb. PBMC-extracted RNA yielded the TCR library. Sequencing used peripheral blood mononuclear cells (PBMCs), obtained when the disease was refractory, from a patient treated with antithyroid drugs. These TCRs come from a female donor with Graves disease.

This clonotype was picked up many times. V is TRBV7-8 and J is TRBJ1-5; D not resolved. Germline V gene data show CDR1 as SGHVS and CDR2 as FQNEAQ. CDR3 size: 14 residues. Trimming took off 2 bases at V and 3 bases at J, with 8 bases between the two ends. The CDR3 loop reads CASSLLQDNQPQHF. The CDR3 coding sequence is TGTGCCAGCAGCTTATTGCAAGACAATCAGCCCCAGCATTTT.

Many counts were recorded for this clonotype. V is TRBV28 and J is TRBJ2-5, with D maybe TRBD2 (5 bases). The germline V and J ends were trimmed by 6 bases and 7 bases, with 12 bases remaining between them. CDR3 size: 12 residues. The V gene's germline CDR1 is MDHEN and CDR2 SYDVKM. The CDR3 is CASRTDRGTQYF. CDR3 in DNA: TGTGCCAGCAGAACAGACCGGGGGACCCAGTACTTC.

This clonotype appeared many times. The chain links TRBV7-6 to TRBJ2-7, with a possible D match to TRBD1 (5 bases). The CDR3 has 12 amino acids. Germline assignment: CDR1 SGHVS and CDR2 FNYEAQ. Trimming left V 5 bases short and J 5 bases short, with 10 bases between. This CDR3 is CASSPEGDEQYF. In DNA form, the CDR3 reads TGTGCCAGCAGCCCCGAAGGGGACGAGCAGTACTTC. Drawing the rest from reference TRBV7-6 and TRBJ2-7, the complete variable domain is GAGVSQSPRYKVTKRGQDVALRCDPISGHVSLYWYRQALGQGPEFLTYFNYEAQQDKSGLPNDRFSAERPEGSISTLTIQRTEQRDSAMYRCASSPEGDEQYFGPGTRLTVT.

For this clonotype: A much larger clone differs by one base, so this may be a read error. V gene TRBV28 combines with J gene TRBJ1-2, with D tentatively TRBD1 (5 bases). This CDR3 is built from 15 residues. The V gene's germline CDR1 is MDHEN and CDR2 SYDVKM. The CDR3 nucleotides read TGTACCAGCAGTTTTGGGCAGGGTGGACCCTATGGCTACACCTTC. It encodes CTSSFGQGGPYGYTF.

The chain links TRBV7-3 to TRBJ2-2; 7 bases match TRBD2. Germline lookup yields CDR1 SGHTA and CDR2 FQGTGA. Trimming cost V 1 base and J 1 base; bases outside gene matches: 3. This CDR3 is built from 16 residues. CDR3 region: CASSLIAGENTGELFF. The CDR3 DNA sequence: TGTGCCAGCAGCTTAATTGCGGGGGAGAACACCGGGGAGCTGTTTTTT.

This clonotype was recorded a few times. The chain joins TRBV3-1 to TRBJ2-7, with 8 bases aligning to TRBD1. This CDR3 comprises 13 residues. V was clipped by 7 bases and J by 1 base; unmatched bases: 3. Germline values: CDR1 LGHDT, CDR2 YNNKEL (reference sequence). CDR3 DNA: TGTGCCAGCACTGACAGGGGATCCTACGAGCAGTACTTC. Protein: CASTDRGSYEQYF.

The genes are TRBV7-2 and TRBJ1-2; D gene uncertain. The V end lost 5 bases, the J end lost 4 bases, and 20 bases lay between the germline ends. CDR1 and CDR2 (germline): SGHTA, FQGNSA. The CDR3 covers 16 residues. The CDR3 reads CASSEGGNTNPYGYTF. The CDR3 region has the DNA TGTGCCAGCAGCGAGGGAGGGAACACCAACCCCTATGGCTACACCTTC.

This clonotype was seen only a few times. This may stem from a read error, because a much larger clone lies one nucleotide away. The chain combines TRBV13 with TRBJ1-4, with D unclear. Germline V gene lookup returns CDR1 PRHDT and CDR2 FYEKMQ (reference sequence). The CDR3 consists of 13 residues. The CDR3 sequence is CASSPRHNEKLLF. In DNA form, the CDR3 reads TGTGCCAGCAGCCCACGACATAATGAAAAACTGTTGTTT.

The rearrangement links TRBV11-1 to TRBJ2-1; D is unresolved. V dropped 4 bases and J dropped 5 bases, with 9 bases sitting between them. The germline CDR1 and CDR2 sequences are SGHAT and FQDESV (reference sequence). CDR3 length: 13 amino acids. The CDR3 loop is CASSSRRNNEQFF. The CDR3 DNA follows: TGTGCCAGCAGCTCCCGGAGAAACAATGAGCAGTTCTTC.

The chain is built from TRBV6-2 or TRBV6-3 and TRBJ2-5, with 12 bases that match TRBD2. The germline gives CDR1 MNHEY, CDR2 SVGEGT. CDR3 length: 14 residues. J gave up 4 bases and V 8 bases, and 5 bases lay outside the gene matches. The CDR3 loop is CASQMTSGRETQYF. The CDR3 DNA sequence: TGTGCCAGCCAGATGACTAGCGGGAGAGAGACCCAGTACTTC.

The V gene is TRBV5-1, the J gene TRBJ1-5, with 9 bases lining up with TRBD1. With 4 bases clipped from V and 0 bases from J, the junction kept 11 bases outside the gene matches. CDR1 and CDR2 (germline): SGHRS, YFSETQ. The CDR3 sequence is 18 residues long. CDR3 nucleotide sequence: TGCGCCAGCAGCCCGGGGACAGGGACGCGGTTTAGCAATCAGCCCCAGCATTTT. The encoded protein is CASSPGTGTRFSNQPQHF.

The V gene is TRBV4-2, the J gene TRBJ1-2; the D gene is possibly TRBD1 (6 bases). Trimming cost V 4 bases and J 5 bases, with 20 bases left between them. Germline V lookup: CDR1 LGHNA, CDR2 YNFKEQ. The CDR3 is 16 residues long. CDR3 region: CASSPPGWGAEYGYTF. The CDR3 region has the DNA TGTGCCAGCAGCCCCCCCGGTTGGGGGGCAGAATATGGCTACACCTTC.

A note on this clonotype: With a much larger clone just one base away, this may be a read error. The V gene is TRBV12-3 or TRBV12-4, the J gene TRBJ2-5; 8 bases fit TRBD1. This CDR3 is built from 14 residues. The CDR3 sequence: CAGSRTGSRETQYF. The CDR3, as DNA: TGTGCCGGCAGTAGGACAGGGTCGCGGGAGACCCAGTACTTC.

In this sample, this clonotype turned up many times. Germline is not matched at one junction end, which may reflect a read error. V usage is TRBV12-3 or TRBV12-4 and J usage is TRBJ2-5; 8 bases agree with TRBD1. The CDR3 is 14 residues long. The CDR3 region is CASRLGQGLGTQYF. The CDR3 nucleotides are TGTGCCAGCAGATTAGGACAGGGCCTCGGGACCCAGTACTTC.

The V call is TRBV20-1, the J call TRBJ2-7, with a possible D match to TRBD2 (5 bases). This CDR3 is 16 amino acids long. Germline V gene data show CDR1 as DFQATT and CDR2 as SNEGSKA (reference sequence). Trimming pared 1 base from V and 2 bases from J, leaving 18 bases between. CDR3 nucleotides: TGCAGTGCTAGAGCCCAATGGGGAGACGGTACCTACGAGCAGTACTTC. Its translation is CSARAQWGDGTYEQYF.

This clonotype was counted many times. This chain connects TRBV30 to TRBJ2-7; no clear D gene. Germline V gene lookup returns CDR1 GTSNPN and CDR2 SVGIG (reference sequence). CDR3 length equals 12 residues. Deletions cut 5 bases from V and 1 base from J, with 9 bases between. CDR3 nucleotide sequence: TGTGCCTGGTCGACCTCATCCTACGAGCAGTACTTC. Protein product: CAWSTSSYEQYF. Complete variable domain (other parts from reference TRBV30 and TRBJ2-7): SQTIHQWPATLVQPVGSPLSLECTVEGTSNPNLYWYRQAAGRGLQLLFYSVGIGQISSEVPQNLSASRPQDRQFILSSKKLLLSDSGFYLCAWSTSSYEQYFGPGTRLTVT.

This clonotype was counted at least ten times. The chain is built from TRBV20-1 and TRBJ1-5; 9 bases are shared with TRBD1. This CDR3 region has 18 residues. Germline values: CDR1 DFQATT, CDR2 SNEGSKA (reference sequence). Trimming at V came to 2 bases and at J to 0 bases, leaving 11 bases not matched to a gene. The CDR3 sequence is CSARTTGGAGHSNQPQHF. The CDR3 region has the DNA TGCAGTGCTAGAACGACAGGGGGTGCGGGCCATAGCAATCAGCCCCAGCATTTT.

The rearrangement uses TRBV28 and TRBJ2-1; 11 bases map to TRBD2. The J segment lost 5 bases and the V segment lost 6 bases, leaving 6 bases of the junction unmatched. The CDR3 consists of 15 residues. CDR1 and CDR2 (germline): MDHEN, SYDVKM. CDR3 protein: CASSSATSGNNEQFF. DNA for the CDR3: TGTGCCAGCAGCTCCGCGACTAGCGGGAACAATGAGCAGTTCTTC.

In this sample, this clonotype turned up many times. The chain couples TRBV7-9 to TRBJ1-1, with 8 positions matching TRBD1. Germline CDR1 SEHNR, CDR2 FQNEAQ (reference sequence). The CDR3 is made up of 13 amino acids. The V segment lost 8 bases and the J segment 1 base; nucleotides outside the gene matches: 3. CDR3 residues: CASRGQANTEAFF. DNA of the CDR3: TGTGCCAGCCGGGGACAGGCGAACACTGAAGCTTTCTTT. The full variable domain, rest sourced from reference TRBV7-9 and TRBJ1-1, is DTGVSQNPRHKITKRGQNVTFRCDPISEHNRLYWYRQTLGQGPEFLTYFQNEAQLEKSRLLSDRFSAERPKGSFSTLEIQRTEQGDSAMYLCASRGQANTEAFFGQGTRLTVV.

The V call is TRBV5-1, the J call TRBJ2-4; D possibly matches TRBD1 or TRBD2 (5 bases each). Trimming removed 2 bases from V and 9 bases from J, with 15 bases in between. In germline, CDR1 is SGHRS, CDR2 YFSETQ. This CDR3 has 14 amino acids. CDR3 residues: CASSFGTWDVIQYF. The CDR3 nucleotides read TGCGCCAGCAGCTTTGGGACCTGGGATGTCATTCAGTACTTC.

This clonotype appeared many times. The rearrangement links TRBV10-3 to TRBJ1-2; D may be TRBD1 (5 bases). Deletions cut 2 bases from V and 3 bases from J, with 7 bases between. This CDR3 contains 13 residues. Looked up from germline, CDR1 is ENHRY and CDR2 is SYGVKD. CDR3 sequence: CAISETTDYGYTF. The CDR3 DNA reads TGTGCCATCAGTGAGACGACAGACTATGGCTACACCTTC.

This clonotype has a count of ten or more. The chain employs TRBV27 and TRBJ2-2; 14 positions match TRBD2. CDR1 and CDR2 from the germline V gene are MNHEY and SMNVEV (reference sequence). CDR3 length equals 17 residues. V was clipped by 7 bases and J by 6 bases; unmatched bases: 10. CDR3 nucleotides: TGTGCCAGCACCGGGACTAGCGGGAGAGTCACCCCCGGGGAGCTGTTTTTT. Residues: CASTGTSGRVTPGELFF.